This T cell receptor (beta chain) was identified during a study of T-cell memory formation after mild COVID-19. On the study more broadly: Each donor largely had its own TCR clusters.

Study-level results: Mostly located in CM and EM were contracting CD4+ clones, with contracting CD8+ clones located in EMRA. The pre-infection memory compartment contained some responding clones, suggesting cross-reactive memory joined.

TCRalpha and TCRbeta libraries used 5'RACE with constant-segment primers and UMIs. MiXCR, run by TCRdb on the 5' RACE reads, gives a single entry per CDR3 protein. Here the sample spans some 130,000 distinct CDR3 sequences, more than 15% being singletons. In regard to this clonotype: What it binds is not known.

V lost 1 base to trimming and J lost 1 base, with 4 bases between them. Germline loops: CDR1 SGHDN, CDR2 FVKESK. The CDR3 extends over 14 amino acids. The clonotype was recovered from an adult woman who had mild COVID-19 (a few samples of this study predate the infection). Cell type and time point are not known. What was sequenced was PBMCs or a T cell subset sorted from them (not recorded which). The V gene is TRBV14, the J gene TRBJ2-2; no clear D gene. The CDR3 DNA reads TGTGCCAGCAGCCAAGTTAGGAACACCGGGGAGCTGTTTTTT. It encodes CASSQVRNTGELFF.